These 16 T cell receptor beta chains came from one sample sequenced in a study of blood T cell repertoires in COVID-19 (dated by TCRdb to between 2020 and 2021). The library came from the immunoSEQ multiplex PCR assay. TCRdb carries this immuneACCESS record with in-frame sequences only. Its versions omit some clonotypes, under half of them owing to an unresolved V gene in the studies checked, with the rest unexplained. Across this sample there are around 260,000 clones, with about nine tenths seen only once. 2% to 3% of the sample is taken by the ten largest. Sequenced sample: peripheral blood. The receptors were sampled from a person aged 18 to 35 with COVID-19, enrolled during active disease.

The CDR3 region is CASSLGLRTEAFF. CDR3 sequence (DNA): TGTGCCAGCAGCTTGGGTTTGAGAACTGAAGCTTTCTTT. J is TRBJ1-1 and V is TRBV5-4, with no clear D. CDR3 length: 13 amino acids. Germline loops: CDR1 SGHNT, CDR2 YYREEE (reference sequence). The V end was cut by 0 bases, the J end by 5 bases, with 8 bases between.

This clone was observed a single time. The CDR3 region has the DNA TGTGCCTGGAGAAGTATGGGCAGGGACTCTGGAAACACCATATATTTT. This codes for CAWRSMGRDSGNTIYF. The chain carries TRBV30 and TRBJ1-3; possible D gene TRBD1, 5 bases. V lost 3 bases and J 0 bases, leaving 15 bases between the germline ends. This CDR3 comprises 16 residues. CDR1 is GTSNPN, CDR2 SVGIG, per germline (reference sequence).

The chain joins TRBV9 to TRBJ2-7; no clear D. The CDR3 loop spans 13 amino acids. V was clipped by 2 bases and J by 3 bases, with 9 bases between them. Germline V gene sequence: CDR1 SGDLS, CDR2 YYNGEE. The CDR3 DNA follows: TGTGCCAGCAGCGTGTCCGGTAACTACGAGCAGTACTTC. It is translated as CASSVSGNYEQYF.

This clone is a singleton in its sample. CDR3 in amino acids: CAWSELAAEQFF. In DNA form, the CDR3 reads TGTGCCTGGAGTGAACTAGCGGCCGAGCAGTTCTTC. The chain has TRBV30 and TRBJ2-1; 8 nucleotides align to TRBD2. CDR1 and CDR2 from the germline V gene are GTSNPN and SVGIG (reference sequence). V dropped 1 base and J dropped 10; count of bases not matched to a gene: 3. CDR3 length: 12 residues.

The chain joins TRBV2 to TRBJ1-2, with TRBD1 identical over 7 bases. The CDR3 contains 13 residues. Germline CDR1 is SNHLY and CDR2 is FYNNEI. Germline trimming cut 9 bases from V and 3 bases from J; bases unmatched to any gene: 7. CDR3 DNA sequence: TGTGCCAGGGGGGACAGCGATCACTATGGCTACACCTTC. Translating gives CARGDSDHYGYTF.

The chain uses TRBV6-5 and TRBJ2-7, with 10 bases identical to TRBD1. CDR1 is MNHEY, CDR2 SVGAGI, per germline. The CDR3 loop spans 15 amino acids. The V and J ends lost 3 bases and 7 bases, in that order; junction bases with no gene match: 9. Here the CDR3 reads CASSYETGGLGEQYF. The CDR3 DNA follows: TGTGCCAGCAGTTATGAGACAGGGGGCCTGGGGGAGCAGTACTTC.

V gene TRBV14 combines with J gene TRBJ2-1, with 8 bases that match TRBD2. Germline assignment: CDR1 SGHDN and CDR2 FVKESK. This CDR3 contains 15 residues. Trimming at V came to 3 bases and at J to 6 bases, leaving 7 bases not matched to a gene. For the CDR3, the DNA is TGTGCCAGCAGCCATTGGGCGGGAGGCCGCAATGAGCAGTTCTTC. It encodes CASSHWAGGRNEQFF.

This clone has only a few counts. The gene calls are TRBV27 and TRBJ2-7, with TRBD1 identical over 9 bases. The ends lost 0 bases at V and 3 bases at J; junction bases unmatched: 9. Germline lookup yields CDR1 MNHEY and CDR2 SMNVEV (reference sequence). This CDR3 spans 17 amino acids. The CDR3, as DNA: TGTGCCAGCAGTTTATCGGCCGGGACAGGGTGGCACTACGAGCAGTACTTC. This encodes CASSLSAGTGWHYEQYF.

The J gene is TRBJ1-6, the V gene TRBV5-6; D unresolved. Between the trimmed V and J ends, which lost 0 bases and 6 bases, there was a span of 7 bases. The length of the CDR3 is 14 residues. Germline V gene sequence: CDR1 SGHDT, CDR2 YYEEEE. The chain's CDR3 is CASSLDVSNSPLHF. CDR3 in DNA: TGTGCCAGCAGCTTGGATGTGAGTAATTCACCCCTCCACTTT. Full variable domain (missing parts from reference TRBV5-6 and TRBJ1-6): DAGVTQSPTHLIKTRGQQVTLRCSPKSGHDTVSWYQQALGQGPQFIFQYYEEEERQRGNFPDRFSGHQFPNYSSELNVNALLLGDSALYLCASSLDVSNSPLHFGNGTRLTVT.

The chain carries TRBV5-1 and TRBJ1-1; TRBD1 might be the D (5 bases). The V and J ends lost 0 bases and 2 bases respectively, with 8 bases between them. The CDR3 runs to 14 residues. Germline lookup yields CDR1 SGHRS and CDR2 YFSETQ. CDR3 sequence (DNA): TGCGCCAGCAGCTTGGGGGGCAGAAACACTGAAGCTTTCTTT. Translated, it gives CASSLGGRNTEAFF.

The chain joins TRBV18 to TRBJ1-2, with 7 bases lining up with TRBD1. Germline CDR1 reads KGHSH; CDR2 reads LQKENI. The CDR3 runs to 16 residues. The V and J ends lost 5 bases and 0 bases, in that order; junction bases with no gene match: 9. This CDR3 is CASSSRQGQTNYGYTF. The CDR3 DNA follows: TGTGCCAGCTCATCGCGACAGGGCCAGACTAACTATGGCTACACCTTC. Variable domain in full (rest from reference TRBV18 and TRBJ1-2): NAGVMQNPRHLVRRRGQEARLRCSPMKGHSHVYWYRQLPEEGLKFMVYLQKENIIDESGMPKERFSAEFPKEGPSILRIQQVVRGDSAAYFCASSSRQGQTNYGYTFGSGTRLTVV.

The chain's CDR3 is CASSHTDTQYF. The DNA of the CDR3 is TGTGCCAGCAGCCACACAGATACGCAGTATTTT. The rearrangement uses TRBV12-3 or TRBV12-4 and TRBJ2-3; D is undetermined. This CDR3 comprises 11 residues. The ends were cut back, 6 bases at V and 2 bases at J, with 3 bases in the middle.

CDR3 nucleotides: TGTGCCAGCAGCGTTCGCGGCGTTTACAATGAGCAGTTCTTC. This codes for CASSVRGVYNEQFF. The V gene is TRBV11-1, the J gene TRBJ2-1; D gene uncertain. The CDR3 is 14 residues long. CDR1 is SGHAT, CDR2 FQDESV, per germline (reference sequence). Trimming pared 5 bases from V and 4 bases from J, leaving 12 bases between.

This chain links TRBV7-4 with TRBJ2-3, with 8 bases lining up with TRBD2. Germline assignment: CDR1 SGHVT and CDR2 SQSDAQ. This CDR3 region has 15 residues. V lost 5 bases, J lost 0 bases, and 4 bases stayed unmatched. For the CDR3, the DNA is TGTGCCAGCAGCGCCGGGGGGGACAGCACAGATACGCAGTATTTT. Translation: CASSAGGDSTDTQYF.

This chain uses TRBV6-6 with TRBJ1-4; no definite D call. Germline V gene lookup returns CDR1 MNHNY and CDR2 SVGAGI (reference sequence). This CDR3 contains 17 residues. Trimming removed 5 bases from V and 8 bases from J, with 24 bases in between. CDR3 DNA: TGTGCCAGCAGTCCCGGTAAAGCGGTCCTACGAGGAGAAAAACTGTTTTTT. Translation gives CASSPGKAVLRGEKLFF.

V is TRBV19 and J is TRBJ2-2, with TRBD2 as a possible D gene (5 bases). The CDR3 length is 16 residues. Trimming removed 6 bases from V and 0 bases from J, with 14 bases in between. The germline V gene encodes CDR1 LNHDA and CDR2 SQIVND (reference sequence). The CDR3 region is CASSPIGGSNTGELFF. The DNA of the CDR3 is TGTGCCAGTAGCCCAATCGGAGGCTCGAACACCGGGGAGCTGTTTTTT.